This T cell receptor beta chain was retrieved from a study of quantifying T cell responses using KT2 cells. The overall study: Reverse transcription used primers in the TCR alpha and beta constant regions.

Only a few counts were recorded for this clonotype. A single-stranded UMI oligo with SP2 sequence was ligated to cDNA 3' ends. An equimolar mix of RC1.1 and RC1.2 primed the beta chain across TRBC1 and TRBC2. TCRdb called the UMI-ligation and nested PCR reads again in MiXCR, with one record for every CDR3 protein. The sample lists approximately 54,000 distinct CDR3 sequences, roughly 10% seen once, with 8.5% to 12% in the top ten. Germline V lookup: CDR1 SGHTS, CDR2 YDEGEE. V shed 0 bases and J shed 1 base, with 9 bases lying between them. This CDR3 is 15 amino acids long. This rearrangement joins TRBV5-8 to TRBJ2-3; possible D gene TRBD1, 6 bases. Sequencing used PBMCs spiked with cells of the T cell clone KT2. The source of this sequence is a human donor. This chain's CDR3 is CASSLGPGGTDTQYF. The CDR3 DNA reads as TGTGCCAGCAGCTTGGGGCCAGGGGGCACAGATACGCAGTATTTT.